The clone carrying this T cell receptor beta chain was counted at least ten times. Its specificity is unknown. Trimming shortened V by 4 bases and J by 2 bases, and 12 bases separated the two germline ends. Germline loops: CDR1 SGHRS, CDR2 YFSETQ. The CDR3 runs 15 residues. The sample is drawn from a study of CD8 T cells in ankylosing spondylitis. Notes on the study in general: Existing reports had already noted some motif variants in reactive arthritis synovial fluid and blood. Disease-linked clones were reportedly significantly enriched in matched ankylosing spondylitis synovial fluid.

Each CDR3 protein gets one entry after TCRdb re-called the 5' RACE reads with MiXCR. The repertoire holds 50,000 to 60,000 distinct CDR3 sequences, roughly 7.3% seen once, with around 8.5% in the top ten. The sample was blood, either unsorted or a sorted T cell fraction (not recorded which). The chain uses TRBV5-1 and TRBJ2-2, with D tentatively TRBD1 (6 bases). This TCR was recovered from a female donor with ankylosing spondylitis or in good health (not recorded which). The CDR3 nucleotides are TGCGCCAGCAGCGACACAGGGTACAACACCGGGGAGCTGTTTTTT. Translated: CASSDTGYNTGELFF.